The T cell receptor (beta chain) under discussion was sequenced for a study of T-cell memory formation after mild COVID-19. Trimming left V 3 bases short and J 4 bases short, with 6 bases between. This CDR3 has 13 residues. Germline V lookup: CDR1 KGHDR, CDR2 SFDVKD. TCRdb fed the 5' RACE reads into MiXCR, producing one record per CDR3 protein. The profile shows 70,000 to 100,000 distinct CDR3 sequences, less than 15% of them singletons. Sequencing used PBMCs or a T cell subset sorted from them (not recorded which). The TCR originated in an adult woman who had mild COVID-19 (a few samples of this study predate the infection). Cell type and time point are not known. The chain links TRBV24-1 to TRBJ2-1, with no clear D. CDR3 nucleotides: TGTGCCACCAGTGATGACGGTTACAATGAGCAGTTCTTC. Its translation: CATSDDGYNEQFF.